This T cell receptor (beta chain) was captured in a study of spatial heterogeneity in lung cancer. Study-level background: Where present, follow-up PBMC were sequenced a median of roughly two years after resection. Findings of the study overall: Tumor TCRs that were ubiquitous and expanded showed up in blood more at resection than follow-up.

This clonotype appeared a few times. Its antigen is not identified. The CDR3 length is 17 residues. Germline CDR1 is SGHDN and CDR2 is FVKESK. V was trimmed by 0 bases and J by 8 bases, leaving 17 bases between them. A distinct unique molecular identifier was carried by each TCR cDNA molecule. A single record per CDR3 protein comes from TCRdb applying MiXCR to the 5' RACE reads. Of about 120,000 distinct CDR3 sequences in the sample, 12% were seen once. The time point denotes: blood at routine non-recurrence follow-up after resection. Unsorted samples of tumor, nontumor lung or frozen PBMC had their whole RNA sequenced.

V gene TRBV14 combines with J gene TRBJ1-6, with D uncertain. The receptor was derived from a male donor with early-stage non-small cell lung cancer. Material: PBMCs, obtained at follow-up. The CDR3 DNA sequence: TGTGCCAGCAGCCAAGATGAGGCCAGAGGAGGGTATTCACCCCTCCACTTT. Protein sequence: CASSQDEARGGYSPLHF.